The sequence of this T cell receptor (beta chain) was determined in a study of cytomegalovirus exposure and HLA in healthy donors. The CDR3 consists of 16 residues. CDR1 is SGHVS, CDR2 FNYEAQ, per germline. Trimming removed 1 base at V and 3 bases at J, with 13 bases between. The table lists this clone with a few counts. Its antigen is still unknown. Other nucleotide sequences from this sample produce the same CDR3. Researchers ran the PCR with 60 Vbeta and 13 Jbeta primers. Assay: immunoSEQ multiplex PCR; the TCRdb copy retains only in-frame clones and omits some. This table has approximately 130,000 clones, about four fifths appearing once. Study findings and constraints: The authors listed around 150 TCR beta chains as cytomegalovirus-associated.

Healthy donors of bone marrow made up the group. Material for sequencing was PBMCs. The TCR sequence derives from a woman between 35 and 50 years old in good health and CMV-seronegative. V and J are TRBV7-6 and TRBJ1-5; weak D call: TRBD1 (5 bases). CDR3 protein: CASSLVGREANQPQHF. CDR3 in DNA: TGTGCCAGCAGCTTAGTGGGCAGGGAGGCCAATCAGCCCCAGCATTTT. Looking up the rest from reference TRBV7-6 and TRBJ1-5 gives the full variable domain: GAGVSQSPRYKVTKRGQDVALRCDPISGHVSLYWYRQALGQGPEFLTYFNYEAQQDKSGLPNDRFSAERPEGSISTLTIQRTEQRDSAMYRCASSLVGREANQPQHFGDGTRLSIL.